This T cell receptor (beta chain) was retrieved from a study of blood T cell repertoires in COVID-19. The wider study: Samples representing acute and convalescent COVID-19 were sourced from the United States, Italy and Spain.

How the authors handled the data: Researchers report that nucleated cell counts were estimated from reference gene primer amplification. TCRdb's copy holds only in-frame clones and misses some; the assay was immunoSEQ multiplex PCR. Clone size and V and J calls were adopted from that table, with D and trimming inferred from the DNA. Of tens of thousands of clones in the sample, more than 80% were seen once. Per germline, CDR1 LNHNV and CDR2 YYDKDF (reference sequence). The V end was cut by 0 bases, the J end by 1 base, with 23 bases between. The length of the CDR3 is 20 residues. This chain joins TRBV15 and TRBJ2-3; TRBD1 might be the D (6 bases). Sequencing was done on a sample of peripheral blood. The origin of this receptor is a human donor in a cohort sampled during active COVID-19. This chain's CDR3 is CATSRDSPRGGGSGTDTQYF. The DNA of the CDR3 is TGTGCCACCAGCAGAGATAGCCCTCGAGGGGGTGGATCGGGCACAGATACGCAGTATTTT.